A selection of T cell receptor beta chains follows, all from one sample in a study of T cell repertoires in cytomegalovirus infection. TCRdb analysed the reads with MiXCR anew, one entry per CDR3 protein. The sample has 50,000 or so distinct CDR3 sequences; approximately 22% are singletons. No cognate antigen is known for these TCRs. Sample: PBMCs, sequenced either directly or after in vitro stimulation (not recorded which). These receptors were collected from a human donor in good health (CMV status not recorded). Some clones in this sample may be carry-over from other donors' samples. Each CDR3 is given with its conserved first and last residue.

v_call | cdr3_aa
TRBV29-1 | CSGVGDRGMNTEAFF
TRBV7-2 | CASSLNWASDIQYF
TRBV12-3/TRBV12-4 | CASCQRTGELFF
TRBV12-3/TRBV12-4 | CASSQRGGRATGELFF
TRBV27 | CASSTNSGRLTPYEQYF
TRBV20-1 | CSARGRAGLAGEYQFF
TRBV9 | CASSVVGSGHNEQFF
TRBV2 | CASSDQGNTEAFF
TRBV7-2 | CASARGPQETQYF
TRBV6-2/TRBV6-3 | CAIQDGNQPQHF
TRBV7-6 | CASSRNTQGWGEQFF
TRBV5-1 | CASSLPLERRNTGELFF
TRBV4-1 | CASSQVRPGPQFF
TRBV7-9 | CASSIGQGAYGYTF
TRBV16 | CASSRDSWNEKLFF
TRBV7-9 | CALGTKDEKLFF
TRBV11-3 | CASSWTVGETQYF
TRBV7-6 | CASSLAGTGLETQYF
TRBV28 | CASSLSIGGNQPQHF
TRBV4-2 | CASSQDIRDWSDTQYF
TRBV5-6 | CASRETGNTEAFF
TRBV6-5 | CASSPPLGTGELFF
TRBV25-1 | CASRGDSNTEAFF
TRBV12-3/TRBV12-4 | CASSLGGHTDTQYF
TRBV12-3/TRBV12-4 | CASSPRKSTLGPTWGEQFF
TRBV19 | CASSLTGGYEQYF
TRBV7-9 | CASSRGTTFQETQYF
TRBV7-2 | CASSLWGQADNYGYTF
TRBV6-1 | CASSEFSYEQYF
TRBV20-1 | CSARGRGEVEQYF
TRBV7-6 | CASSPGGQGTYEQYF
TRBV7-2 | CASSPNPGLAGGVSDTQYF
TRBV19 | CASRGGQGPEALSAFF
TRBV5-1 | CASSLARFGTDTQYF
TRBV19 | CASSAPGGQGGNTIYF
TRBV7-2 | CASSPGGSAGYTF
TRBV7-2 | CASSLLGWQETQYF
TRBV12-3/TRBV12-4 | CASSSGPDSELFF
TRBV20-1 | CSASGSRGGNQPQHF
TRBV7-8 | CASSLGETEAFF
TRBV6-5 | CASGTSGGAGYNEQFF
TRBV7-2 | CASSAAVYNEQFF
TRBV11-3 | CASSTRDDNEQFF
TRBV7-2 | CASSEDRVRGYTF
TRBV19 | CATLAGGNQPQHF
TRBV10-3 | CATDQGTDGYTF
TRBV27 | CASSLTGFREKLFF
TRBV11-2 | CASSFRAEGAFF